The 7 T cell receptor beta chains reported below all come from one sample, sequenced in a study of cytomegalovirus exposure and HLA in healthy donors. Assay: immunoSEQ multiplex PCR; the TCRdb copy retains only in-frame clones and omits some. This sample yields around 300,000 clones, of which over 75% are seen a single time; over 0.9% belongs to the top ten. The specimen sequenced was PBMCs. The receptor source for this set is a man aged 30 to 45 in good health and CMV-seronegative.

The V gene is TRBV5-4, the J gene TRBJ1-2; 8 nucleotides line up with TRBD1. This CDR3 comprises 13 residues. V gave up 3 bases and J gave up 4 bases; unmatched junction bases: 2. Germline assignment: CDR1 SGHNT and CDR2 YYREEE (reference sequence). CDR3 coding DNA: TGTGCCAGCAGCTCGGACAGGGTCTATGGCTACACCTTC. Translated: CASSSDRVYGYTF.

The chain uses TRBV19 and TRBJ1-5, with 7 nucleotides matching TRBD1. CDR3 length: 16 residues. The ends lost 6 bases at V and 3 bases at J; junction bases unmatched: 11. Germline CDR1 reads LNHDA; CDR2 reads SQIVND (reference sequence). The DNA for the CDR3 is TGTGCCAGTAGAGGGGGTACAGGGGTGAACAATCAGCCCCAGCATTTT. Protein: CASRGGTGVNNQPQHF.

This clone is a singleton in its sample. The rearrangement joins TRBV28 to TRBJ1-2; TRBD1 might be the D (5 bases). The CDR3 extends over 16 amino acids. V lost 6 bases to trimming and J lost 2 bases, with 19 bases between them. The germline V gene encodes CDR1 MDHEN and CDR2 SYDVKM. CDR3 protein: CASSRWSRAVNYGYTF. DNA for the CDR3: TGTGCCAGCAGCCGTTGGTCCAGGGCGGTCAACTATGGCTACACCTTC.

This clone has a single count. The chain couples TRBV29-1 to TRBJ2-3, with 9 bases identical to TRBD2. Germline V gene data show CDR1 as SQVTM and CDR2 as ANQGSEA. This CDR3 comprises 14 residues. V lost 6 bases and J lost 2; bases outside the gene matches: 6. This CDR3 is CSVMSGGITDTQYF. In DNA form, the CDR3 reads TGCAGCGTCATGAGCGGGGGGATCACAGATACGCAGTATTTT.

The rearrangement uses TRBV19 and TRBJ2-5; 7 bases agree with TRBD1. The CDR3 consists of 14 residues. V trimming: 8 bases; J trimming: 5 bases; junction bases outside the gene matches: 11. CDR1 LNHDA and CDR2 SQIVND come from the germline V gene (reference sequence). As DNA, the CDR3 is TGTGCCAGTCGGTCCCGGGGACAGACGGAGACCCAGTACTTC. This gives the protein CASRSRGQTETQYF. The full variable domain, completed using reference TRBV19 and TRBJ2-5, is DGGITQSPKYLFRKEGQNVTLSCEQNLNHDAMYWYRQDPGQGLRLIYYSQIVNDFQKGDIAEGYSVSREKKESFPLTVTSAQKNPTAFYLCASRSRGQTETQYFGPGTRLLVL.

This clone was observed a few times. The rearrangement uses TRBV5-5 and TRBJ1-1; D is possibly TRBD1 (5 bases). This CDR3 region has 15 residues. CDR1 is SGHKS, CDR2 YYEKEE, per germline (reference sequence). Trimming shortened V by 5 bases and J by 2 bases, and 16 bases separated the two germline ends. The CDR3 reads CASRHAPGGNTEAFF. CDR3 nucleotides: TGTGCCAGCAGACACGCCCCGGGGGGAAACACTGAAGCTTTCTTT. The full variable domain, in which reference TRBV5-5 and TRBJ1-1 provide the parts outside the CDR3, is DAGVTQSPTHLIKTRGQQVTLRCSPISGHKSVSWYQQVLGQGPQFIFQYYEKEERGRGNFPDRFSARQFPNYSSELNVNALLLGDSALYLCASRHAPGGNTEAFFGQGTRLTVV.

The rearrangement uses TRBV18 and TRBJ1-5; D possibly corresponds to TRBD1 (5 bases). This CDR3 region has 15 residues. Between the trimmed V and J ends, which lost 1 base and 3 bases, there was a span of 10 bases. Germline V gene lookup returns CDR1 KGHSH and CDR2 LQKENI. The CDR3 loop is CASSPRGDTNQPQHF. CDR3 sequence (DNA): TGTGCCAGCTCACCACGGGGCGATACCAATCAGCCCCAGCATTTT.